A single sample is the source of the 11 T cell receptor beta chains below, sequenced in a study of T cell responses to AZD1222 COVID-19 vaccine. The protocol was immunoSEQ multiplex PCR, while the TCRdb copy is restricted to in-frame clones and leaves out a portion. The data contain some 170,000 clones, approximately 90% of them singletons. The source was peripheral blood, collected 28 days after the second AZD1222 dose. The source of these receptors is an adult who received the AZD1222 COVID-19 vaccine.

The rearrangement uses TRBV15 and TRBJ1-2; TRBD1 matches at 7 bases. The germline gives CDR1 LNHNV, CDR2 YYDKDF (reference sequence). The CDR3 length is 13 residues. With 5 bases clipped from V and 4 bases from J, the junction kept 4 bases outside the gene matches. The DNA for the CDR3 is TGTGCCACCAGCGGCGGACAGGCCTATGGCTACACCTTC. It is translated as CATSGGQAYGYTF.

This rearrangement joins TRBV5-1 to TRBJ1-2, with D perhaps TRBD1 (5 bases). V was shortened by 0 bases and J by 5 bases, with 14 bases between the two germline ends. This CDR3 is 15 amino acids long. Germline V gives CDR1 SGHRS, CDR2 YFSETQ. CDR3 sequence (DNA): TGCGCCAGCAGCTTGGTCCCCGCGGGGGGATATGGCTACACCTTC. Translating it yields CASSLVPAGGYGYTF.

The V and J genes are TRBV6-1 and TRBJ1-3, with D unclear. This CDR3 contains 14 residues. The V gene's germline CDR1 is MNHNS and CDR2 SASEGT. Trimming left V 0 bases short and J 9 bases short, with 12 bases between. The CDR3 here is CASSEALGSSTIYF. In DNA, the CDR3 is TGTGCCAGCAGTGAAGCGTTAGGGTCGAGCACCATATATTTT.

The chain employs TRBV18 and TRBJ2-3; D not resolved. CDR1 is KGHSH and CDR2 is LQKENI in the germline V gene. The CDR3 spans 11 residues. V was shortened by 4 bases and J by 4 bases, with 3 bases between the two germline ends. CDR3 amino acids: CASSLADTQYF. Written as DNA, the CDR3 is TGTGCCAGCTCACTCGCAGATACGCAGTATTTT.

This chain joins TRBV3-1 (or the pseudogene TRBV3-2) and TRBJ2-7; D unresolved. The CDR3 loop spans 13 amino acids. Germline loops: CDR1 LGHDT, CDR2 YNNKEL (reference sequence). Trimming removed 1 base at V and 3 bases at J, with 7 bases between. CDR3 sequence reads: CASSQGYRYEQYF. In DNA form, the CDR3 reads TGTGCCAGCAGCCAAGGATACCGCTACGAGCAGTACTTC.

CDR3 sequence: CASSRTGWGYTF. The CDR3 region has the DNA TGTGCCAGCAGTCGGACAGGGTGGGGCTACACCTTC. The rearrangement uses TRBV6-2 or TRBV6-3 and TRBJ1-2; 8 bases agree with TRBD1. The CDR3 totals 12 residues. Germline CDR1 is MNHEY and CDR2 is SVGEGT. Trimming removed 5 bases from V and 8 bases from J; junction bases left unmatched: 4.

The chain recombines TRBV7-9 with TRBJ1-2; TRBD1 is a possible D gene (5 bases). Germline CDR1 is SEHNR and CDR2 is FQNEAQ (reference sequence). The CDR3 extends over 12 amino acids. V was cut by 0 bases and J by 8 bases, with 7 bases left in between. The CDR3: CASSLAGPGYTF. The CDR3 DNA is TGTGCCAGCAGCTTAGCGGGGCCCGGCTACACCTTC. The full variable domain, with the rest looked up from reference TRBV7-9 and TRBJ1-2, is DTGVSQNPRHKITKRGQNVTFRCDPISEHNRLYWYRQTLGQGPEFLTYFQNEAQLEKSRLLSDRFSAERPKGSFSTLEIQRTEQGDSAMYLCASSLAGPGYTFGSGTRLTVV.

The rearrangement joins TRBV28 to TRBJ1-1; the D gene is possibly TRBD1 (5 bases). The germline V and J ends were trimmed by 10 bases and 0 bases, with 12 bases remaining between them. The CDR3 covers 13 residues. Germline CDR1 MDHEN, CDR2 SYDVKM. Here the CDR3 DNA reads TGTGCCATTAGGAAGGGGATGAACACTGAAGCTTTCTTT. It translates to CAIRKGMNTEAFF. Full variable domain (outside the CDR3, taken from reference TRBV28 and TRBJ1-1): DVKVTQSSRYLVKRTGEKVFLECVQDMDHENMFWYRQDPGLGLRLIYFSYDVKMKEKGDIPEGYSVSREKKERFSLILESASTNQTSMYLCAIRKGMNTEAFFGQGTRLTVV.

The gene calls are TRBV1 and TRBJ1-2; the table's TRBD1 call for D was not verified on the DNA. TRBV1 counts as a pseudogene. This CDR3 is 15 amino acids long. CDR3 coding DNA: TGCACCAGCAGCGCATACAGGGTTATTCCTGATGGCTACACCTTC. As protein: CTSSAYRVIPDGYTF.

This rearrangement joins TRBV18 to TRBJ1-4; D perhaps matches TRBD1 (5 bases). CDR1 and CDR2 (germline): KGHSH, LQKENI. Trimming removed 0 bases at V and 2 bases at J, with 13 bases between. This CDR3 is 17 amino acids long. The CDR3 bases are TGTGCCAGCTCACCACCCCTAGGGGAGGGCACTAATGAAAAACTGTTTTTT. Translating gives CASSPPLGEGTNEKLFF.

V and J are TRBV24-1 and TRBJ2-3; the match to TRBD1 covers 9 bases. V was clipped by 1 base and J by 6 bases; unmatched bases: 7. The CDR3 is 16 amino acids. CDR1 is KGHDR and CDR2 is SFDVKD in the germline V gene. The CDR3 loop reads CATSDFSRTGDDTQYF. The CDR3 region has the DNA TGTGCCACCAGTGATTTCTCCCGGACAGGGGATGATACGCAGTATTTT.